This TCR beta chain was sequenced in a study of immune cell composition in non-small cell lung cancer. Findings and limits, study-wide: Shared sequences between tumour-reactive and dominant in vivo clones were not proven.

Remarks on this clone: What it binds is unknown.

Profiling relied on immunoSEQ multiplex PCR, and the TCRdb table lists in-frame clones only, not all of them. The sample records around 3,000 clones, roughly 70% being singletons. Trimming took 6 bases from V and 2 from J, leaving 16 bases between them. Germline V gene data show CDR1 as SGHVS and CDR2 as FNYEAQ. This CDR3 is built from 15 residues. The chain couples TRBV7-6 to TRBJ1-1; D possibly corresponds to TRBD1 (5 bases). Sequencing was carried out using lung tumor tissue. This TCR derives from a human donor with non-small cell lung cancer. The CDR3 here is CASSQRLGGNTEAFF. CDR3 coding DNA: TGTGCCAGCAGTCAAAGGTTGGGGGGAAACACTGAAGCTTTCTTT.